Listed here is a single TCR beta chain. This sample was taken from a study of T-cell memory formation after mild COVID-19. TCRdb recomputed calls from the 5' RACE reads with MiXCR, one row per CDR3 protein. The table includes roughly 250,000 distinct CDR3 sequences, over 15% detected once. The V and J ends lost 8 bases and 6 bases, in that order; junction bases with no gene match: 11. CDR1 is KGHDR and CDR2 is SFDVKD in the germline V gene. The CDR3 is made up of 16 amino acids. This sequence was found in a young man who had mild COVID-19 (a few samples of this study predate the infection). Cell type and time point are not known. Specimen: PBMCs or a T cell subset sorted from them (not recorded which). The chain links TRBV24-1 to TRBJ2-1; TRBD1 agrees at 11 bases. Written as DNA, the CDR3 is TGTGCCACCAAACCCCCGGACAGGGGGCGCGGCAATGAGCAGTTCTTC. Translated: CATKPPDRGRGNEQFF.